A single sample is the source of the 6 T cell receptor beta chains below, sequenced in a study of T cell repertoires in cytomegalovirus infection. In TCRdb, the reads were re-called with MiXCR into one record per CDR3 protein. The sample records around 71,000 distinct CDR3 sequences, approximately 22% being singletons. These receptors have no identified antigens. Sequenced material: CD8+ T cells from cultured PBMCs, taken from culture after CMV antigen stimulation. The source is a human donor in good health (CMV status not recorded). Some clones in this sample may be carry-over from other donors' samples.

This clonotype was observed a handful of times. The rearrangement joins TRBV6-2 or TRBV6-3 to TRBJ2-7; TRBD1 agrees at 8 bases. With 10 bases clipped from V and 1 base from J, the junction kept 3 bases outside the gene matches. Germline loops: CDR1 MNHEY, CDR2 SVGEGT. CDR3 length: 12 amino acids. This CDR3 is CAIRTGSYEQYF. Here the CDR3 DNA reads TGTGCCATCCGGACAGGGTCCTACGAGCAGTACTTC.

The chain employs TRBV7-9 and TRBJ1-1; 8 nucleotides line up with TRBD1. Losses at the gene ends were 2 bases for V and 1 base for J; bases not matched to a gene: 6. This CDR3 has 16 amino acids. The germline CDR1 and CDR2 sequences are SEHNR and FQNEAQ (reference sequence). The CDR3 reads CASSLRAGGGNTEAFF. In nucleotides, the CDR3 is TGTGCCAGCAGCTTAAGGGCAGGGGGCGGGAACACTGAAGCTTTCTTT.

V is TRBV11-2 and J is TRBJ1-5; maybe TRBD1 (6 bases). Per the germline V gene, CDR1 is SGHAT and CDR2 is FQNNGV. The CDR3 contains 14 residues. The V end lost 0 bases, the J end lost 6 bases, and 9 bases lay between the germline ends. The CDR3 spells CASSLDGGPQPQHF. CDR3 nucleotides: TGTGCCAGCAGCTTAGATGGGGGGCCTCAGCCCCAGCATTTT. The whole variable domain, remainder taken from reference TRBV11-2 and TRBJ1-5, is EAGVAQSPRYKIIEKRQSVAFWCNPISGHATLYWYQQILGQGPKLLIQFQNNGVVDDSQLPKDRFSAERLKGVDSTLKIQPAKLEDSAVYLCASSLDGGPQPQHFGDGTRLSIL.

This rearrangement joins TRBV2 to TRBJ2-7, with D possibly TRBD1 on 5 matching bases. Between the trimmed V and J ends, which lost 0 bases and 1 base, there was a span of 13 bases. CDR1 SNHLY and CDR2 FYNNEI come from the germline V gene. The CDR3 covers 16 residues. Here the CDR3 DNA reads TGTGCCAGCAGTGAAGCGCATTCTCAGGGTTCCTACGAGCAGTACTTC. Protein product: CASSEAHSQGSYEQYF. Full variable domain (rest looked up from reference TRBV2 and TRBJ2-7): EPEVTQTPSHQVTQMGQEVILRCVPISNHLYFYWYRQILGQKVEFLVSFYNNEISEKSEIFDDQFSVERPDGSNFTLKIRSTKLEDSAMYFCASSEAHSQGSYEQYFGPGTRLTVT.

This clonotype showed up just a few times. The rearrangement links TRBV5-5 to TRBJ1-4, with TRBD1 matching over 7 bases. The CDR3 runs to 15 residues. Per the germline V gene, CDR1 is SGHKS and CDR2 is YYEKEE (reference sequence). Germline trimming cut 2 bases from V and 8 bases from J; bases unmatched to any gene: 9. The CDR3 spells CASSFEDRVDEKLFF. Written as DNA, the CDR3 is TGTGCCAGCAGCTTTGAAGACAGGGTCGACGAAAAACTGTTTTTT.

This clonotype came up once. Its ends do not fully match the called genes, so a read error is possible. The chain combines TRBV6-2 or TRBV6-3 with TRBJ2-3; D is possibly TRBD2 (7 bases). Germline V gene sequence: CDR1 MNHEY, CDR2 SVGEGT. This CDR3 contains 12 residues. The CDR3 region has the DNA TGTGCCGGCAGTTACGGGTCGGGGGGCACGTATTTT. Translated, it gives CAGSYGSGGTYF.